This is a list of T cell receptor beta chains from one sample in a study of read filtering for tumor transcriptome and immune sequencing. TCRdb redid the calling of the reads with MiXCR, one entry per CDR3 protein. The repertoire consists of approximately 6,300 distinct CDR3 sequences, with about a quarter occurring once and the leading ten covering roughly 50%. The sequencing input was a population of CD138-negative cells sorted from bone marrow. These receptors all stem from a donor aged 40 or over with multiple myeloma. Each CDR3 is given with its conserved first and last residue. The D gene is left open where the match is weak. Only part of the rows carry a size: once, few, many, or a class if the clone is expanded.

J gene: TRBJ2-2
clone size: many
D gene: .
V gene: TRBV19
CDR3 DNA: TGTGCCAGTAGTATGGGCGGGGAGCTGTTTTTT
CDR3 protein: CASSMGGELFF

J gene: TRBJ2-7
clone size: many
D gene: TRBD2
V gene: TRBV11-2
CDR3 DNA: TGTGCCAGCAGCAGTATGTACCGGGACTACTCCTACGAGCAGTACTTC
CDR3 protein: CASSSMYRDYSYEQYF

J gene: TRBJ2-3
clone size: many
D gene: TRBD1
V gene: TRBV10-1
CDR3 DNA: TGCGCCAGCAGTCCGGGACAGGGAAGCACAGATACGCAGTATTTT
CDR3 protein: CASSPGQGSTDTQYF

J gene: TRBJ2-2
clone size: many
D gene: TRBD1
V gene: TRBV20-1
CDR3 DNA: TGCAGTGGGGACAGGACCGACACCGGGGAGCTGTTTTTT
CDR3 protein: CSGDRTDTGELFF

J gene: TRBJ2-5
clone size: many
D gene: .
V gene: TRBV6-6
CDR3 DNA: TGTGCCAGCAGTTACCTCGCCAGGGGGGAAACCCAGTACTTC
CDR3 protein: CASSYLARGETQYF

J gene: TRBJ2-7
clone size: many
D gene: .
V gene: TRBV7-3
CDR3 DNA: TGTGCCAGCAGCTCGGACGCTACCTACGAGCAGTACTTC
CDR3 protein: CASSSDATYEQYF

J gene: TRBJ1-5
clone size: many
D gene: .
V gene: TRBV5-1
CDR3 DNA: TGCGCCAGCAGCCCTGTACCATCCAACGACAGGCCCCAGCATTTT
CDR3 protein: CASSPVPSNDRPQHF

J gene: TRBJ2-6
clone size: many
D gene: TRBD1
V gene: TRBV27
CDR3 DNA: TGTGCCAGCAGTCCCAACAGGGGAGGGGCCAACGTCCTGACTTTC
CDR3 protein: CASSPNRGGANVLTF

J gene: TRBJ1-1
clone size: many
D gene: .
V gene: TRBV7-6
CDR3 DNA: TGTGCCAGCAGCCCGCGGAGGGGGTTAGTGAACACTGAAGCTTTCTTT
CDR3 protein: CASSPRRGLVNTEAFF

J gene: TRBJ1-2
clone size: .
D gene: .
V gene: TRBV29-1
CDR3 DNA: TGCAGCGTTGCCTTAGGGGGGAGCCTCACATATGGTTACACCTTC
CDR3 protein: CSVALGGSLTYGYTF

J gene: TRBJ2-1
clone size: medium-sized
D gene: TRBD2
V gene: TRBV2
CDR3 DNA: TGTGCCAGCAGTGACCCCCGACTAGCGGGACTCAATGAGCAGTTCTTC
CDR3 protein: CASSDPRLAGLNEQFF

J gene: TRBJ1-5
clone size: many
D gene: TRBD1
V gene: TRBV12-3/TRBV12-4
CDR3 DNA: TGTGCCAGCAGGACAGGGGGGCAGCCCCAGCATTTT
CDR3 protein: CASRTGGQPQHF

J gene: TRBJ2-3
clone size: many
D gene: .
V gene: TRBV7-3
CDR3 DNA: TGTGCCAGCAGCCTGGATTCCGGGGGCACAGATACGCAGTATTTT
CDR3 protein: CASSLDSGGTDTQYF

J gene: TRBJ1-5
clone size: many
D gene: .
V gene: TRBV4-3
CDR3 DNA: TGCGCCAGCAGCCAAGACTCGGACGGCAATCAGCCCCAGCATTTT
CDR3 protein: CASSQDSDGNQPQHF

J gene: TRBJ2-5
clone size: many
D gene: TRBD2
V gene: TRBV7-8
CDR3 DNA: TGTGCCAGCAGCTCAAGACTAGCGGGGGGCCAAGAGACCCAGTACTTC
CDR3 protein: CASSSRLAGGQETQYF

J gene: TRBJ2-7
clone size: medium-sized
D gene: TRBD2
V gene: TRBV10-3
CDR3 DNA: TGTGCCATCAGTGAGTCGAAGGGACTAGCCGACGAGCAGTACTTC
CDR3 protein: CAISESKGLADEQYF

J gene: TRBJ2-3
clone size: many
D gene: TRBD2
V gene: TRBV5-5
CDR3 DNA: TGTGCCAGCAGCTTGGAACTAGCGGGGCGGCCTGGAGATACGCAGTATTTT
CDR3 protein: CASSLELAGRPGDTQYF